This T cell receptor (beta chain) came from a study of long-term antiretroviral therapy in people with HIV. Notes on the study in general: Therapy changes, viral resistance and ART adherence were not documented in the available data. After ART, diversity increased yet remained lower than transplant donor controls.

Treated in the United States were all of the participants with HIV. Survey-level resolution applied to immunoSEQ assay v3.0. For every sample, sequencing targeted roughly 35,000-50,000 T-cell genomes. Assay used: immunoSEQ multiplex PCR; TCRdb lists only in-frame clones, some missing. Among roughly 23,000 clones listed, approximately 85% were seen once. The CDR3 runs to 13 residues. Germline loops: CDR1 KGHSY, CDR2 FQNENV. The V end was cut by 0 bases, the J end by 7 bases, with 9 bases between. This clone was observed a handful of times. Its antigen is not identified. The receptor comes from a man aged 25-45 years with HIV. Sequenced here: unsorted PBMCs, sampled 1.5 years after starting antiretroviral therapy. The V and J genes are TRBV16 and TRBJ1-1, with D possibly matching TRBD1 (5 bases). The CDR3 DNA sequence: TGTGCCAGCAGCCAATCGAGGGGAGTTGAAGCTTTCTTT. It codes for CASSQSRGVEAFF.